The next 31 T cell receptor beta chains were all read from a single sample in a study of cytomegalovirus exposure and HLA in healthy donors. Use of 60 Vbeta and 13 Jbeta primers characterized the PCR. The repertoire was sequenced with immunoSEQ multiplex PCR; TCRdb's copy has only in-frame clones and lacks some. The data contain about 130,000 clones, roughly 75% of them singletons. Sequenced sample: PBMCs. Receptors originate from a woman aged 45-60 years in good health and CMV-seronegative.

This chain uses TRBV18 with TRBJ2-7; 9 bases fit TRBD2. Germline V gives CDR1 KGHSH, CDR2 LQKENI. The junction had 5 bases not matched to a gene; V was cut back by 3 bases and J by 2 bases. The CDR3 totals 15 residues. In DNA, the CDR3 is TGTGCCAGCTCACCTCGTAGCGGGAGACCCTACGAGCAGTACTTC. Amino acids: CASSPRSGRPYEQYF.

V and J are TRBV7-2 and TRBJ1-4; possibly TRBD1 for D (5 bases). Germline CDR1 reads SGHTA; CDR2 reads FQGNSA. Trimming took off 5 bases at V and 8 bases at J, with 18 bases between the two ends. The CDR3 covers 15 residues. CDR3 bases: TGTGCCAGCAGCCCAGCCGGGGTGGGGGGGGAAAAACTGTTTTTT. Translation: CASSPAGVGGEKLFF.

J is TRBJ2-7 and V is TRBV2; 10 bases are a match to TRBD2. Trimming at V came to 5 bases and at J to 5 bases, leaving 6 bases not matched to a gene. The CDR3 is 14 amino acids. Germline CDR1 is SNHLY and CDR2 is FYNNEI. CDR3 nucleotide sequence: TGTGCCAGCAGTTTCCTAGCGGGAGCAGACGAGCAGTACTTC. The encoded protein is CASSFLAGADEQYF.

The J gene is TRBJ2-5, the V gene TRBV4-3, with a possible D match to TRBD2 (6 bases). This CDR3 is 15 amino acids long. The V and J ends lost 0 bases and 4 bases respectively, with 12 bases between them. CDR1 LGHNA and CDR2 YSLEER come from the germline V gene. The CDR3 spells CASSQDLEGAETQYF. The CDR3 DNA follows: TGCGCCAGCAGCCAAGATTTGGAGGGAGCAGAGACCCAGTACTTC.

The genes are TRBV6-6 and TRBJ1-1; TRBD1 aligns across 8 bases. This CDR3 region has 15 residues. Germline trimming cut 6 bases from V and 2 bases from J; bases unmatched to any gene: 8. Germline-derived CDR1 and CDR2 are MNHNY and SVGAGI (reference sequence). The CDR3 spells CASRGFGQGNTEAFF. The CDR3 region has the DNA TGTGCCAGCAGGGGATTCGGACAGGGAAACACTGAAGCTTTCTTT.

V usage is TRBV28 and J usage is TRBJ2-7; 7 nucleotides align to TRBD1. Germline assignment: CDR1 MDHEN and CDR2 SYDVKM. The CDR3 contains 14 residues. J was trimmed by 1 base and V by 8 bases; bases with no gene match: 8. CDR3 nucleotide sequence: TGTGCCAGCCCGGGACCACAGGGGTCCTACGAGCAGTACTTC. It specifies CASPGPQGSYEQYF.

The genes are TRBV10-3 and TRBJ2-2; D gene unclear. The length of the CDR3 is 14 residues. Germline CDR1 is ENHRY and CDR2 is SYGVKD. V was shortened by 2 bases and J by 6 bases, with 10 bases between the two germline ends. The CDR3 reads CAISEPTGSGELFF. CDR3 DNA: TGTGCCATCAGTGAGCCTACCGGGTCCGGGGAGCTGTTTTTT.

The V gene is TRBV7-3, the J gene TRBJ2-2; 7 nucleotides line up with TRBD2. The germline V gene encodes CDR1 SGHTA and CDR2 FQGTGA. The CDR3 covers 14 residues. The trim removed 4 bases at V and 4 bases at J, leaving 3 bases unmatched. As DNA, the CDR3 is TGTGCCAGCAGCTCTTGGGGGGGCACCGGGGAGCTGTTTTTT. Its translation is CASSSWGGTGELFF.

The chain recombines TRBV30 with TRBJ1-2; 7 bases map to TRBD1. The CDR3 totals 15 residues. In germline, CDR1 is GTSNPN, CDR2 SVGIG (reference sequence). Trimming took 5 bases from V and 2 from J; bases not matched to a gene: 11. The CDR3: CAWFGTAILNYGYTF. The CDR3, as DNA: TGTGCCTGGTTCGGGACAGCCATACTGAACTATGGCTACACCTTC.

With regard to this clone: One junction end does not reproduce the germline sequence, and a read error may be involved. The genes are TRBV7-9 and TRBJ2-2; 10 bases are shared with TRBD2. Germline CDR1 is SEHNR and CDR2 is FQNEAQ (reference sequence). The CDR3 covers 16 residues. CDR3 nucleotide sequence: TGTTCCAGCAGCACCCGGACTAGCGGGAACACCGGGGAGCTGTTTTTT. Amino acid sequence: CSSSTRTSGNTGELFF.

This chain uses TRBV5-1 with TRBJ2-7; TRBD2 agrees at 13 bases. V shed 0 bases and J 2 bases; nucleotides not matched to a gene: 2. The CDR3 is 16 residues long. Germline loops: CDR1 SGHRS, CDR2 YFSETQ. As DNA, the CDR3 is TGCGCCAGCAGCTTGGCGGGACTAGCGGGAACCTACGAGCAGTACTTC. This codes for CASSLAGLAGTYEQYF.

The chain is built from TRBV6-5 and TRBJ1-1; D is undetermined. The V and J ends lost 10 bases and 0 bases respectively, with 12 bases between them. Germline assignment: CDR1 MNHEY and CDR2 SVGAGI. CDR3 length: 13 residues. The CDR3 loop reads CATAVYMNTEAFF. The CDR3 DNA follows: TGTGCCACCGCAGTTTACATGAACACTGAAGCTTTCTTT.

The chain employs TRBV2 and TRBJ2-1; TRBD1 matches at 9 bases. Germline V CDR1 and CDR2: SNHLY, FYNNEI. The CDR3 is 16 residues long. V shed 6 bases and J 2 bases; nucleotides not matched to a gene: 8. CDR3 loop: CASREPGTGPYNEQFF. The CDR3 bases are TGTGCCAGCAGGGAGCCCGGGACAGGGCCCTACAATGAGCAGTTCTTC.

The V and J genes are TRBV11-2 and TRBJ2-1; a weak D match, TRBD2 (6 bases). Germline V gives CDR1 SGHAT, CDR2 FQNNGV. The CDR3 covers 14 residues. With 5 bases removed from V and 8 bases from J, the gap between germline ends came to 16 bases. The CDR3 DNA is TGTGCCAGCAGCCCCGAACTAGCTAGAGATGAGCAGTTCTTC. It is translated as CASSPELARDEQFF.

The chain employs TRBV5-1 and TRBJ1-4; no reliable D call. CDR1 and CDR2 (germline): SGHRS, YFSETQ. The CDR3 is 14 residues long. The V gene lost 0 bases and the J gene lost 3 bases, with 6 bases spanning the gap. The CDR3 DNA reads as TGCGCCAGCAGCTTGGGAGATGCTAATGAAAAACTGTTTTTT. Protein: CASSLGDANEKLFF.

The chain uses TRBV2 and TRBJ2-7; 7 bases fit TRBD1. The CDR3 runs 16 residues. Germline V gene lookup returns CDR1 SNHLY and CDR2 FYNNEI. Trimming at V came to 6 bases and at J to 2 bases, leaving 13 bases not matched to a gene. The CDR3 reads CASSNRDSASPYEQYF. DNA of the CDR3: TGTGCCAGCAGCAACCGGGACAGTGCGTCCCCCTACGAGCAGTACTTC.

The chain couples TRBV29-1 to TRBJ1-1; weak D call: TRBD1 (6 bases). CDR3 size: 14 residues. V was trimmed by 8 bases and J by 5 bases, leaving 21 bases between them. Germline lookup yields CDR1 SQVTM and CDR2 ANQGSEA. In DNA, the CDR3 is TGCAGCTACGATCTGGGGGGGCTTGGGACTGAAGCTTTCTTT. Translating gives CSYDLGGLGTEAFF.

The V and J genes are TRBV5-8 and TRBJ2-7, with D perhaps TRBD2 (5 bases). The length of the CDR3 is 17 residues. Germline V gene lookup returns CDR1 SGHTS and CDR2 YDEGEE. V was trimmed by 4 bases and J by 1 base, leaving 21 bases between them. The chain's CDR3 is CASSLDIWGASSYEQYF. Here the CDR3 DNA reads TGTGCCAGCAGCCTTGACATTTGGGGAGCCAGTTCCTACGAGCAGTACTTC.

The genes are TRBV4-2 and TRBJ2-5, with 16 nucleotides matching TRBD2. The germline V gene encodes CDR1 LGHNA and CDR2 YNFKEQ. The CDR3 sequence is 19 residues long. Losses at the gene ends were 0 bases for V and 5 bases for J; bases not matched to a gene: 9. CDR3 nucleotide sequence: TGTGCCAGCAGCCAAGATTCGTCGGGGACTAGCGGGAGGGAGGAGACCCAGTACTTC. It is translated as CASSQDSSGTSGREETQYF.

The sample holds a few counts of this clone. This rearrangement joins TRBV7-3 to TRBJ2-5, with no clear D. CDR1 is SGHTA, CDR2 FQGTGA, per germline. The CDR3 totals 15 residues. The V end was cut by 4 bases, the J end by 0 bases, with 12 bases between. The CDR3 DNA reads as TGTGCCAGCAGCTCCCGCGGTCGGTACCAAGAGACCCAGTACTTC. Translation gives CASSSRGRYQETQYF.

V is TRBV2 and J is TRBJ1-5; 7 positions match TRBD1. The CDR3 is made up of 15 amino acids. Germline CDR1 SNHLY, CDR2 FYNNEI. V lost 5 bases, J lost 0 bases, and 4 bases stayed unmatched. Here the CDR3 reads CASSWDSNSNQPQHF. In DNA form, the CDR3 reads TGTGCCAGCAGTTGGGACAGCAATAGCAATCAGCCCCAGCATTTT.

The CDR3, as DNA: TGTGCCAGCAGCCGTCCTGGGGGGTCCGGAACCGGGGAGCTGTTTTTT. As protein: CASSRPGGSGTGELFF. The chain links TRBV28 to TRBJ2-2; possibly TRBD2 for D (6 bases). From germline, CDR1 is MDHEN and CDR2 SYDVKM. The CDR3 runs to 16 residues. The V end lost 6 bases, the J end lost 5 bases, and 19 bases lay between the germline ends.

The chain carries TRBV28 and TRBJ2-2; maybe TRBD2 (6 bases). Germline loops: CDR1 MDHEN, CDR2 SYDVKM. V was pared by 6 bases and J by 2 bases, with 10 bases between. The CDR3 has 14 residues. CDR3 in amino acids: CASRLGLNTGELFF. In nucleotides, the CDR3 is TGTGCCAGCAGGCTGGGACTTAACACCGGGGAGCTGTTTTTT. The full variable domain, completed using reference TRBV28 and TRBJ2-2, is DVKVTQSSRYLVKRTGEKVFLECVQDMDHENMFWYRQDPGLGLRLIYFSYDVKMKEKGDIPEGYSVSREKKERFSLILESASTNQTSMYLCASRLGLNTGELFFGEGSRLTVL.

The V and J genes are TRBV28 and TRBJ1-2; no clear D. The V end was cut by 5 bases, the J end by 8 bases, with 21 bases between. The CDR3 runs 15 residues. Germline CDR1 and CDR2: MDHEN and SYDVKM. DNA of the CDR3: TGTGCCAGCAGTCGACAAACGACGAATAAAAAGGGCTACACCTTC. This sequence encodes CASSRQTTNKKGYTF.

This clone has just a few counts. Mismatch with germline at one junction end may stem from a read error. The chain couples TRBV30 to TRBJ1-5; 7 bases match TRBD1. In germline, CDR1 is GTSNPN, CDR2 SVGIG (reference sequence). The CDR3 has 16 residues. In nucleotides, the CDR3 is TGTGCCAGGAGTCACAGGGACAGTTGGAGCAATCAGCCCCAGCATTTT. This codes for CARSHRDSWSNQPQHF.

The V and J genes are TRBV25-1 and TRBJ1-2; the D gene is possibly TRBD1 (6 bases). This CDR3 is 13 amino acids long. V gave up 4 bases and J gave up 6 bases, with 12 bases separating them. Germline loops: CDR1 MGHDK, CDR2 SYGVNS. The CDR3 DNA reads TGTGCCAGCAGTGGAGCAGGGGAGCATGGCTACACCTTC. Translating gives CASSGAGEHGYTF.

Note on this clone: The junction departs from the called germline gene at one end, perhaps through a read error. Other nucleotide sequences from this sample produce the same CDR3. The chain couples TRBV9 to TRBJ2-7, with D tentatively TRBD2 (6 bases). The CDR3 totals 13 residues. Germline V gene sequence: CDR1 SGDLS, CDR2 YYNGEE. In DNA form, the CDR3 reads TGTGCCAGCGGAGGACTATCCTCCTACGAGCAGTATTTC. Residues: CASGGLSSYEQYF.

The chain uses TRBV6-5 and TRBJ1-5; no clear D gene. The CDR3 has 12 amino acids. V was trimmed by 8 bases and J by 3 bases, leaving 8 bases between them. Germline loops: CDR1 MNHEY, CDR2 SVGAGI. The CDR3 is CASAVNNQPQHF. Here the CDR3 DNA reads TGTGCCAGCGCAGTGAACAATCAGCCCCAGCATTTT.

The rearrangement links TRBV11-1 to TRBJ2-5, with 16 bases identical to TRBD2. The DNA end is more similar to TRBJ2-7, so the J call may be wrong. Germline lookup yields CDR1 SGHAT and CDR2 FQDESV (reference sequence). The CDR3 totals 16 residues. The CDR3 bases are TGTGCCAGCAGCACCGGGACTAGCGGGAGGGCCTACGAGCAGTACTTC. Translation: CASSTGTSGRAYEQYF.

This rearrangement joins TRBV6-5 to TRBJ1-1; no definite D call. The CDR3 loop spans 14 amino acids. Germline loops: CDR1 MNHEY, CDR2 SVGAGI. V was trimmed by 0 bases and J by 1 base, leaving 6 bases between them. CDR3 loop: CASSYSSRNTEAFF. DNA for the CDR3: TGTGCCAGCAGTTACTCGAGCCGGAACACTGAAGCTTTCTTT.

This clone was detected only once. Here the CDR3 DNA reads TGTGCCAGTAGTATCACTCCCGGTTATGGCTACACCTTC. Protein sequence: CASSITPGYGYTF. The chain couples TRBV19 to TRBJ1-2, with D unclear. Germline lookup yields CDR1 LNHDA and CDR2 SQIVND (reference sequence). V dropped 3 bases and J dropped 5 bases, with 10 bases sitting between them. This CDR3 is 13 amino acids long.